This TCR beta chain was identified during a study of T cell repertoires in cytomegalovirus infection. Study-wide context: CMV epitopes, recently identified HLA-C-restricted and well-studied HLA-B-restricted, were used.

About this clonotype: Its antigen is undetermined.

This CDR3 spans 16 amino acids. The germline gives CDR1 MNHEY, CDR2 SVGEGT. V was pared by 0 bases and J by 7 bases, with 17 bases between. TCRdb fed the reads into MiXCR, producing one record per CDR3 protein. The repertoire holds 100,000 to 150,000 distinct CDR3 sequences, with 32% as singletons. The rearrangement links TRBV6-2 or TRBV6-3 to TRBJ2-3; perhaps TRBD2 as D (5 bases). The source of this sequence is a human donor in good health (CMV status not recorded). Some clones in this sample may be carry-over from other donors' samples. This specimen consisted of CD8+ T cells from cultured PBMCs, obtained from culture after CMV antigen stimulation. CDR3 region: CASSYSDPGLRNTQYF. DNA of the CDR3: TGTGCCAGCAGTTACTCCGACCCGGGGTTAAGGAATACGCAGTATTTT.